What follows are 19 T cell receptor beta chains derived from one specimen sequenced in a study of technical replicates of blood from a few donors. Method: immunoSEQ multiplex PCR; TCRdb's copy keeps in-frame clones and lacks some. The profile shows approximately 81,000 clones, 90% to 98% of them singletons. The sample comprised T cells isolated from PBMCs. These receptor sequences come from a human donor in good health.

This sequence joins TRBV5-4 and TRBJ1-1; D may be TRBD1 (5 bases). The CDR3 totals 16 residues. Germline values: CDR1 SGHNT, CDR2 YYREEE (reference sequence). Trimming left V 4 bases short and J 0 bases short, with 16 bases between. The CDR3 coding sequence is TGTGCCAGCAGCCCGGGCAGGGATGCCCTGAACACTGAAGCTTTCTTT. Protein sequence: CASSPGRDALNTEAFF.

The chain recombines TRBV6-5 with TRBJ1-2; the D gene is possibly TRBD1 (5 bases). The germline CDR1 and CDR2 sequences are MNHEY and SVGAGI. Trimming shortened V by 7 bases and J by 4 bases, and 16 bases separated the two germline ends. The CDR3 contains 14 residues. The chain's CDR3 is CASTPGVRGYGYTF. Written as DNA, the CDR3 is TGTGCCAGCACCCCGGGGGTAAGGGGCTATGGCTACACCTTC.

The rearrangement joins TRBV4-1 to TRBJ2-7; 7 positions match TRBD1. The CDR3 sequence is 14 residues long. Germline V lookup: CDR1 MGHRA, CDR2 YSYEKL. V shed 3 bases and J 3 bases; nucleotides not matched to a gene: 5. The CDR3 DNA sequence: TGCGCCAGCAGCCAGAACAGGGGTTTCTACGAGCAGTACTTC. It translates to CASSQNRGFYEQYF.

The V and J genes are TRBV28 and TRBJ1-2, with 8 bases fitting TRBD1. There are 16 residues in the CDR3. In germline, CDR1 is MDHEN, CDR2 SYDVKM. The V gene end was trimmed by 3 bases and the J gene end by 0 bases; junction bases not matched to a gene: 6. CDR3 loop: CASSLGQVPPNYGYTF. DNA of the CDR3: TGTGCCAGCAGTTTGGGACAGGTGCCTCCTAACTATGGCTACACCTTC.

CDR3: CASSPDGTGFEQFF. CDR3 in DNA: TGTGCCAGCAGCCCGGACGGGACAGGGTTTGAGCAGTTCTTC. The chain employs TRBV7-8 and TRBJ2-1, with 9 positions matching TRBD1. The germline V gene has CDR1 SGHVS and CDR2 FQNEAQ. The ends lost 5 bases at V and 9 bases at J; junction bases unmatched: 8. This CDR3 has 14 residues.

The gene calls are TRBV14 and TRBJ1-4, with D perhaps matching TRBD1 (5 bases). With 1 base removed from V and 10 bases from J, the gap between germline ends came to 16 bases. The CDR3 is made up of 15 amino acids. Germline values: CDR1 SGHDN, CDR2 FVKESK. In nucleotides, the CDR3 is TGTGCCAGCAGCCAAGGGACCAGGCAGGGCGGAAAACTGTTTTTT. Translating it yields CASSQGTRQGGKLFF.

The chain carries TRBV4-1 and TRBJ1-1; the D gene is possibly TRBD1 (5 bases). V lost 1 base, J lost 7 bases, and 16 bases lay in between. The CDR3 contains 15 residues. Germline V lookup: CDR1 MGHRA, CDR2 YSYEKL. The CDR3 sequence: CASSQVRGSSYEAFF. The CDR3 DNA reads TGCGCCAGCAGCCAAGTTAGGGGCAGTAGTTATGAAGCTTTCTTT.

The J gene is TRBJ2-7, the V gene TRBV2, with 13 bases matching TRBD2. This CDR3 spans 14 amino acids. With V trimmed by 6 bases and J by 6 bases, 5 bases remained unmatched. CDR1 and CDR2 from the germline V gene are SNHLY and FYNNEI. CDR3 protein: CASSLTSGRGEQYF. DNA of the CDR3: TGTGCCAGCAGCCTAACTAGCGGGAGGGGCGAGCAGTACTTC.

The CDR3 DNA reads TGTGCCAGCAGCTTTGTCCTCTACAATGAGCAGTTCTTC. It codes for CASSFVLYNEQFF. The V and J genes are TRBV7-9 and TRBJ2-1, with unresolved D. This CDR3 has 13 residues. The ends were cut back, 3 bases at V and 3 bases at J, with 6 bases in the middle. The germline CDR1 and CDR2 sequences are SEHNR and FQNEAQ (reference sequence).

The genes are TRBV5-1 and TRBJ2-1; D is possibly TRBD2 (5 bases). Germline V lookup: CDR1 SGHRS, CDR2 YFSETQ. The CDR3 consists of 15 residues. Deletions cut 1 base from V and 8 bases from J, with 16 bases between. The CDR3 here is CASSLYPRGQDEQFF. CDR3 nucleotide sequence: TGCGCCAGCAGCTTGTATCCCCGGGGTCAGGATGAGCAGTTCTTC. The variable domain in full, completed from reference TRBV5-1 and TRBJ2-1, reads KAGVTQTPRYLIKTRGQQVTLSCSPISGHRSVSWYQQTPGQGLQFLFEYFSETQRNKGNFPGRFSGRQFSNSRSEMNVSTLELGDSALYLCASSLYPRGQDEQFFGPGTRLTVL.

The chain is built from TRBV13 and TRBJ2-5; D may be TRBD2 (7 bases). The ends were cut back, 1 base at V and 1 base at J, with 13 bases in the middle. Germline V gene lookup returns CDR1 PRHDT and CDR2 FYEKMQ (reference sequence). This CDR3 has 16 amino acids. CDR3 DNA sequence: TGTGCCAGCAGCTTAGCCGCACGGGGGGCCCAAGAGACCCAGTACTTC. This translates into CASSLAARGAQETQYF.

The CDR3 DNA follows: TGTGCCAGCAACCAAGTAGGGGGCAGGAGCAATCAGCCCCAGCATTTT. It is translated as CASNQVGGRSNQPQHF. The rearrangement joins TRBV28 to TRBJ1-5, with TRBD1 identical over 7 bases. The germline CDR1 and CDR2 sequences are MDHEN and SYDVKM. The trim removed 7 bases at V and 1 base at J, leaving 10 bases unmatched. This CDR3 is 16 amino acids long.

The chain couples TRBV18 to TRBJ2-7; 11 nucleotides agree with TRBD1. Germline V lookup: CDR1 KGHSH, CDR2 LQKENI. The CDR3 runs to 15 residues. Trimming cost V 4 bases and J 2 bases; bases outside gene matches: 4. CDR3 nucleotide sequence: TGTGCCAGCTCACACGGACAGGGGGCGACCTACGAGCAGTACTTC. It translates to CASSHGQGATYEQYF.

This rearrangement joins TRBV2 to TRBJ2-1; perhaps TRBD1 as D (5 bases). Germline values: CDR1 SNHLY, CDR2 FYNNEI. The CDR3 is made up of 14 amino acids. Trimming stripped 1 base from V and 6 bases from J, with 10 bases between. The CDR3, as DNA: TGTGCCAGCAGTGAAGGTGGGGCCACCAATGAGCAGTTCTTC. As protein: CASSEGGATNEQFF.

The V and J genes are TRBV15 and TRBJ1-2; 8 bases agree with TRBD1. The CDR3 sequence is 15 residues long. The V and J ends lost 3 bases and 6 bases, in that order; junction bases with no gene match: 9. In germline, CDR1 is LNHNV, CDR2 YYDKDF (reference sequence). CDR3 sequence: CATSSETGAVNGYTF. DNA for the CDR3: TGTGCCACCAGCAGCGAGACAGGGGCGGTTAATGGCTACACCTTC.

The V and J genes are TRBV4-1 and TRBJ2-7; TRBD1 aligns across 7 bases. Germline V gene sequence: CDR1 MGHRA, CDR2 YSYEKL. The J segment lost 1 base and the V segment lost 0 bases, leaving 6 bases of the junction unmatched. The CDR3 is made up of 16 amino acids. CDR3 protein: CASSQDSYRGSYEQYF. In nucleotides, the CDR3 is TGCGCCAGCAGCCAAGATTCTTACAGGGGTTCCTACGAGCAGTACTTC.

This clone was counted a single time. The CDR3 coding sequence is TGTGCCACCAGCATCCACCGGAGCGGGGGGACAGATACGCAGTATTTT. Its translation: CATSIHRSGGTDTQYF. This chain joins TRBV15 and TRBJ2-3; 9 bases are shared with TRBD2. Germline V lookup: CDR1 LNHNV, CDR2 YYDKDF (reference sequence). V shed 4 bases and J 3 bases; nucleotides not matched to a gene: 8. CDR3 length: 16 residues.

This chain joins TRBV10-3 and TRBJ2-6, with D tentatively TRBD1 (6 bases). Germline CDR1 and CDR2: ENHRY and SYGVKD. Deletions cut 3 bases from V and 0 bases from J, with 9 bases between. CDR3 length: 16 residues. DNA for the CDR3: TGTGCCATCAGTGACGGGACAAACTCTGGGGCCAACGTCCTGACTTTC. Its translation: CAISDGTNSGANVLTF.

The rearrangement uses TRBV7-9 and TRBJ2-7, with 10 bases lining up with TRBD1. The CDR3 has 14 amino acids. The germline V gene encodes CDR1 SEHNR and CDR2 FQNEAQ (reference sequence). J gave up 2 bases and V 5 bases, and 3 bases lay outside the gene matches. CDR3 sequence reads: CASSLGTGAYEQYF. As DNA, the CDR3 is TGTGCCAGCAGCCTTGGGACAGGGGCCTACGAGCAGTACTTC.